This T cell receptor (beta chain) was identified during a study of blood T cells in healthy people across ages. The study's findings and limits: There were more naive CD4+ cells and higher diversity in long-lived donors than in aged donors.

This clonotype was picked up a small number of times. Its antigen is undetermined. A much larger clone lies a single base off, so this may be a read error. V was clipped by 11 bases and J by 0 bases, with 13 bases between them. CDR3 length: 13 amino acids. Germline CDR1 SEHNR, CDR2 FQNEAQ (reference sequence). The second PCR ran about 6 to 12 cycles with a sample-barcoded 5' primer and J-beta primers. TCRdb redid the calling of the 5' RACE reads with MiXCR, one entry per CDR3 protein. The table lists roughly 650,000 distinct CDR3 sequences, roughly 30% of them singletons, with 15% in the top ten. Input material: blood. The gene calls are TRBV7-9 and TRBJ2-5; D possibly corresponds to TRBD2 (6 bases). This receptor was taken from a woman over 75 in good health. The CDR3 DNA sequence: TGTGCCGGCAAGGTAGCGGACCAAGAGACCCAGTACTTC. As protein: CAGKVADQETQYF.